The clone carrying this TCR beta chain was seen many times. The antigen is not known. V gave up 3 bases and J gave up 1 base, with 9 bases separating them. The CDR3 spans 14 residues. Germline V gene sequence: CDR1 SGHTA, CDR2 FQGNSA. This sample is part of a study of T cell repertoires in cytomegalovirus infection. Whole-study results and caveats: CMV-specific HLA-C-restricted TCR beta clonotypes dominated the ex vivo response. CMV carriers with the relevant HLA were identified by cumulative public TCR beta family frequency.

TCRdb itself ran the reads through MiXCR, one entry per CDR3 protein. Among 200,000 to 300,000 distinct CDR3 sequences listed, 10% to 15% were seen once. The genes are TRBV7-2 and TRBJ1-1; D perhaps matches TRBD1 (6 bases). Sequences were obtained from PBMCs. This clonotype was sampled from a human donor in good health (CMV status not recorded). Some clones in this sample may be carry-over from other donors' samples. CDR3 amino acids: CASSLGATNTEAFF. In DNA, the CDR3 is TGTGCCAGCAGCTTGGGGGCCACGAACACTGAAGCTTTCTTT.